The following is a T cell receptor (beta chain) sequence with its context. Its cognate antigen has yet to be identified. No much larger clone is present one base from it, and per-base qualities are unavailable. The sample is drawn from a study of cytomegalovirus exposure and HLA in healthy donors (dated by TCRdb to about 2017). A note on the overall study: According to an earlier analysis of around 600 of the donors, some 180 million T cells yielded roughly 100 million unique TCR beta sequences and less than 300 Gb of sequence data. Around 320 gigabases of sequencing data and approximately 85 million unique TCR sequences were included in an early release covering about 700 HLA-typed donors. The genetic ancestry cluster associated with self-reported Caucasian donors included over 65% of the approximately 400 genotyped donors. The study was designed to test whether signatures of past pathogen exposure could be identified by cataloging public T cell receptors. The study profiled the T cell repertoires of 666 subjects by immunosequencing and related them to cytomegalovirus serostatus. A separate validation cohort of 100 to 150 different subjects was used in addition to the roughly 700-subject first cohort. The study combined high-throughput TCR immunosequencing, statistical association of individual TCRs with disease status, and machine learning to predict cytomegalovirus infection status. A later analysis re-examined previously published TCR beta repertoires from more than 600 donors and added high-resolution HLA genotyping to investigate patterns of TCR occurrence. The later analysis used no new phenotypic data to find candidate immune exposures, relying instead on TCR beta sequences and their occurrence across donors. In an earlier analysis of 587 of the donors, high-throughput TCR beta sequencing was used to judge whether each TCR beta V gene segment behaved as functional or pseudogenic. Donor age, sex, ethnicity and CMV serostatus were collected together with the repertoire data. A later genetic analysis used genome-wide SNP genotypes for 398 of the 666 donors, treating that subset as a discovery cohort. Every discovery cohort repertoire had been produced on one sequencing platform. Both class I and class II loci were covered by HLA typing, at four-digit resolution. The number of typed donors differed by locus: roughly 620-630 for A, B, C, DRB1 and DQB1; about 520 for DQA1; some 610 for DPA1; and about 470 for DPB1. About 5 DR-DQ haplotypes were handled as single units for association and clustering, since linkage in the cohort was strong. Among almost 400 genotyped donors of the cohort, an average of 235,054 unique TCR beta nucleotide sequences were sequenced per donor, about a sixth of them non-productive.

The cohort was made up of 666 healthy bone marrow donors. At the time of sampling, all cohort members were nominally healthy, though unrecorded immune exposures were likely present. The donor was CMV seropositive and belonged to the group of a few hundred seropositive cohort members. A peripheral blood sample was collected from each donor, and TCR beta sequencing was performed on peripheral blood mononuclear cells. Genomic DNA was extracted from the blood cell samples with the Qiagen DNeasy Blood Extraction Kit. Library preparation was by the immunoSEQ multiplex PCR assay. For the multiplex PCR, a mixture combining 60 forward primers for TCR Vbeta segments and 13 reverse primers for TCR Jbeta segments was used. The CDR3 region of rearranged TCR beta genes was amplified from genomic DNA with a multiplex PCR assay. The Illumina HiSeq System was used to sequence the amplified TCR beta libraries as 87-base-pair reads. Per the authors' processing: A later analysis counted approximately 76 million unique TCR beta chains across the 640 or so repertoires, and roughly 9.9 million of these chains were shared by at least two donors. Raw reads were error-corrected and collapsed into unique sequences by a nearest-neighbor algorithm in which closely related sequences were merged to remove PCR and sequencing errors. Alignment of CDR3 sequences to IMGT reference sequences was used to assign V, D and J gene segments. Each retained sequence needed at least a six-nucleotide match to both a V gene segment and a J gene segment. A rearrangement counted as productive if the CDR3 had no stop codons and remained in frame with V and J, and every other rearrangement counted as non-productive. Following IMGT convention, CDR3 was defined as the stretch from the second conserved V-encoded cysteine up to the conserved J-encoded phenylalanine. The earlier analysis of 500 to 600 of the donors excluded sequences that lacked an unambiguous match to a single V gene segment. In an earlier analysis of approximately 550 of the donors, V segments were called functional above 56.7% productive rearrangements and were called segregating when the between-donor standard deviation exceeded 5%. A statistical classification framework was developed to diagnose cytomegalovirus status using the catalog of TCR beta chain sequences. In a later analysis, V and J genes were assigned by comparing TCR nucleotide sequences against IMGT/GENE-DB human TR gene sequences. A later analysis assigned CDR3 sequences and most-parsimonious VDJ recombination scenarios with the TCRdist pipeline. In a later analysis, every TCR beta chain was defined by the combination of its CDR3 amino acid sequence and its V-gene family, and reads without a unique V-gene family were dropped. In a later analysis, some 600 highly shared, low-generation-probability nucleotide sequences were removed to address suspected cross-contamination and a sequencing artifact. In a later analysis, a clonal expansion index for each public chain was calculated from normalized within-repertoire ranks of inferred template counts. In a later analysis, generation probabilities were computed using a VDJ recombination model fitted to out-of-frame rearrangements, and the results were checked against IGoR. A later analysis scored TCR-TCR, TCR-HLA and TCR-CMV co-occurrence with hypergeometric tests, applying a repertoire-size bias correction to TCR pairs. False discovery rates were estimated in a later analysis by permuting HLA or CMV assignments 20 times. A later analysis grouped co-occurring TCRs with DBSCAN, adding TCRdist sequence similarity when clustering within HLA-allele-positive subsets. Repertoires with fewer than 30,000 or more than 120,000 public chains were left out of co-occurrence clustering, as were a handful of repertoires with anomalous nucleotide sharing. Imported from immuneACCESS, the table was reduced by TCRdb to in-frame sequences with V and J called. These copies leave out some clones; in studies compared against another copy, an unresolved V gene accounts for under half, and the cause of the remainder is not known. V, J and clone size are those of that table, while D and trimming were read from the DNA. For this sample the table gives tens of thousands of clones, of which 60% to 80% were detected only once. Around 16% of the sample is held by the ten biggest clonotypes.

Study-level results and caveats: V-gene and J-gene trimming of TCR beta chains was associated with a missense DCLRE1C variant in a later genetic analysis, and the association was replicated in an independent cohort. When HLA alleles, especially DR and DQ, strongly co-occurred, TCR associations were difficult to assign to individual alleles. Only TCR beta chains were sequenced in this cohort, and the absence of alpha or paired-chain data limited detectable features. The study listed approximately 150 TCR beta chains as associated with cytomegalovirus. At a false discovery rate of 0.05, a later analysis linked 15,000 to 20,000 TCR beta sequences to specific HLA alleles. Cytomegalovirus status was reported to be diagnosed by the classifier with high specificity and sensitivity in both the original and validation cohorts. According to a later analysis, TCR association rates differed among HLA loci, with DRB1 alleles showing the most associated TCRs and HLA-C alleles showing the fewest. The authors suggested that the approach could potentially be extended to other disease states and immunological phenotypes. A later analysis found that HLA-associated TCR beta chains were more clonally expanded and had lower generation probabilities than equally common non-associated chains. A cluster of highly shared sequence variants was judged likely to represent a technical artifact of the sequencing pipeline. Broadly in line with IMGT annotations, most TCR beta V segments showed up in productive rearrangements about 87% or about 30% of the time in an earlier analysis of around 550 of the donors. Across donors, most TCR sequences were observed very rarely, whereas some public TCRs were present in many individuals. The only immune exposure information available for the cohort was CMV serostatus. The earlier analysis of a few hundred of the donors excluded roughly 17 rarely observed V segments, including chromosome 9 orphons, because counts were too low. A later analysis found that most CMV-associated TCR beta chains appeared HLA-restricted, with HLA associations seemingly driven largely by CMV exposure. Some IMGT-functional V segments, including TRBV6-2 and TRBV6-3, could not be told apart with the 87-base-pair reads, so those segments were excluded. Presence/absence analyses assumed roughly uniform sequencing depth across donors, an assumption that may not hold. According to a later analysis, parvovirus B19, influenza, CMV and Epstein-Barr virus appeared linked to several top co-occurrence clusters. Because some donors lacked HLA typing at each locus, the association tests relied only on the typed subset. A further reported finding was that TCR beta sequences accurately predicted the HLA-A and HLA-B alleles for most subjects in the first cohort. A later genetic analysis reported fewer N-insertions in productive TCRs among donors in an Asian-associated ancestry cluster than the roughly 690-donor mean. Linkage disequilibrium might explain the correlated functional status among segregating V segments, but an unknown experimental factor could not be ruled out. A few of the identified cytomegalovirus-associated TCR beta chains were confirmed in vitro to be specific for cytomegalovirus antigens.

Taken from the germline V gene, the CDR1 and CDR2 loops are MNHEY and SVGAGI. Trimming takes 4 bases from V and 6 bases from J, and the germline ends sit 22 bases apart. The CDR3 runs 16 amino acids, cysteine and phenylalanine included. Only the CDR3 DNA stays, 48 bases, in frame from base 1. Rearrangement joined TRBV6-5 to TRBJ2-7; TRBD1 is perhaps the D gene, given 6 matching bases. The clonotype originates from a woman aged 50 to 60 in good health and CMV-seropositive. Sequenced material: PBMCs. In nucleotides, the sequence is TGTGCCAGCAGTTGGGGTTGGGGGCGGCTGGCCACCGAGCAGTACTTC. It is translated as CASSWGWGRLATEQYF.